Each of the 22 T cell receptor beta chains below was sequenced from the same sample in a study of T cells in Graves' hyperthyroidism and ophthalmopathy (dated by TCRdb to about 2019). Library method: multiplex PCR. The reads were generated on an Illumina HiSeq 2000. TCR beta CDR3 regions were amplified from RNA transcripts. The TCR CDR3 was subjected to a first round of RT-PCR using the HTBI primer set and the Qiagen OneStep RT-PCR kit. Clones were called with MiXCR by TCRdb after fastp trimmed the public reads at Q25, and only in-frame beta chains were retained. Here each entry gathers all rows of one CDR3 protein and keeps the most common genes and DNA. This sample has 450,000 to 500,000 distinct CDR3 sequences in its table, and under 25% of those were observed once. The ten largest clones capture under 55% of the sample. The sample was blood. These TCRs come from a woman between 65 and 79 years old with Graves' ophthalmopathy.

At least ten counts were recorded for this clonotype. This rearrangement joins TRBV6-2 or TRBV6-3 to TRBJ2-3, with D unresolved. This CDR3 has 13 residues. V dropped 8 bases and J dropped 2 bases, with 11 bases sitting between them. Germline assignment: CDR1 MNHEY and CDR2 SVGEGT. Here the CDR3 DNA reads TGTGCCAGCCTCCGGCGAGACACAGATACGCAGTATTTT. It specifies CASLRRDTDTQYF.

V is TRBV5-5 and J is TRBJ2-7; a possible D gene is TRBD2 (6 bases). The V end was cut by 3 bases, the J end by 7 bases, with 11 bases between. The CDR3 consists of 12 residues. The V gene's germline CDR1 is SGHKS and CDR2 YYEKEE (reference sequence). The CDR3 DNA reads as TGTGCCAGCAGCTACCGGGAGAGTGAGCAGTACTTC. Translating gives CASSYRESEQYF.

The chain has TRBV6-2 or TRBV6-3 and TRBJ2-1; TRBD1 agrees at 7 bases. CDR1 MNHEY and CDR2 SVGEGT come from the germline V gene. J gave up 7 bases and V 2 bases, and 11 bases lay outside the gene matches. The CDR3 has 16 residues. Here the CDR3 DNA reads TGTGCCAGCAGTTACGCCCCGGGACAGTTAGAGAATGAGCAGTTCTTC. Encoded protein: CASSYAPGQLENEQFF.

This clonotype was seen ten or more times. The chain combines TRBV11-2 with TRBJ2-1; D is undetermined. V was shortened by 6 bases and J by 4 bases, with 25 bases between the two germline ends. Germline V gives CDR1 SGHAT, CDR2 FQNNGV. This CDR3 contains 18 residues. In DNA, the CDR3 is TGTGCCAGCAGGACAATTCGACACCTCCAGAAGGGTTACAATGAGCAGTTCTTC. Amino acid sequence: CASRTIRHLQKGYNEQFF.

The chain combines TRBV12-5 with TRBJ2-1; 12 positions agree with TRBD2. V lost 2 bases and J lost 3; bases outside the gene matches: 8. The CDR3 loop spans 18 amino acids. In germline, CDR1 is LGHNT, CDR2 FRNRAP. CDR3 DNA sequence: TGTGCTAGTGGTTTGCCCCCGACTAGCGGGAGAATCTACAATGAGCAGTTCTTC. The encoded protein is CASGLPPTSGRIYNEQFF. Combining the CDR3 with reference TRBV12-5 and TRBJ2-1 gives the whole variable domain DARVTQTPRHKVTEMGQEVTMRCQPILGHNTVFWYRQTMMQGLELLAYFRNRAPLDDSGMPKDRFSAEMPDATLATLKIQPSEPRDSAVYFCASGLPPTSGRIYNEQFFGPGTRLTVL.

About this clonotype itself: Possible read error: a much larger clone is one base away. The rearrangement joins TRBV4-1 to TRBJ2-1, with 7 bases identical to TRBD2. CDR3 length: 15 amino acids. CDR1 and CDR2 from the germline V gene are MGHRA and YSYEKL. This CDR3 is CASSQASGSYNEQFF. CDR3 nucleotide sequence: TGTGCCAGCAGCCAAGCTAGCGGCTCCTACAATGAGCAGTTCTTC.

This clonotype appeared a few times. The chain couples TRBV3-1 to TRBJ2-1; 11 nucleotides agree with TRBD2. V shed 2 bases and J 6 bases; nucleotides not matched to a gene: 6. CDR3 length: 16 residues. Germline lookup yields CDR1 LGHDT and CDR2 YNNKEL (reference sequence). CDR3 in amino acids: CASSQRLAGKANEQFF. The DNA for the CDR3 is TGTGCCAGCAGCCAAAGACTAGCGGGAAAGGCCAATGAGCAGTTCTTC.

J is TRBJ2-7 and V is TRBV4-3; 11 nucleotides agree with TRBD1. The germline CDR1 and CDR2 sequences are LGHNA and YSLEER. The CDR3 runs to 15 residues. The junction had 9 bases not matched to a gene; V was cut back by 6 bases and J by 5 bases. The CDR3 is CASSRPGQGAHEQYF. The CDR3, as DNA: TGCGCCAGCAGTCGGCCAGGACAGGGGGCCCACGAGCAGTACTTC.

This clonotype was detected many times. The gene calls are TRBV11-2 and TRBJ2-5; possible D gene TRBD2, 6 bases. V was clipped by 5 bases and J by 3 bases, with 13 bases between them. The germline V gene encodes CDR1 SGHAT and CDR2 FQNNGV. The CDR3 extends over 14 amino acids. The CDR3 bases are TGTGCCAGCAGCCCTCGACTAGTGAAAGAGACCCAGTACTTC. As protein: CASSPRLVKETQYF.

At least ten counts were recorded for this clonotype. The chain couples TRBV27 to TRBJ2-2, with 7 bases that match TRBD1. There are 15 residues in the CDR3. Germline V CDR1 and CDR2: MNHEY, SMNVEV (reference sequence). V lost 6 bases, J lost 6 bases, and 10 bases stayed unmatched. DNA of the CDR3: TGTGCCAGCAGCATTTCAGGGGGTATTCCCGGGGAGCTGTTTTTT. It yields the protein CASSISGGIPGELFF.

The gene calls are TRBV5-1 and TRBJ1-6; tentative D call: TRBD1 (6 bases). Germline-derived CDR1 and CDR2 are SGHRS and YFSETQ. This CDR3 region has 16 residues. Trimming pared 3 bases from V and 7 bases from J, leaving 17 bases between. CDR3 bases: TGCGCCAGCAGCTCTGGAGGCAGAACAGGGAATTCACCCCTCCACTTT. This codes for CASSSGGRTGNSPLHF. The whole variable domain, remainder taken from reference TRBV5-1 and TRBJ1-6, is KAGVTQTPRYLIKTRGQQVTLSCSPISGHRSVSWYQQTPGQGLQFLFEYFSETQRNKGNFPGRFSGRQFSNSRSEMNVSTLELGDSALYLCASSSGGRTGNSPLHFGNGTRLTVT.

This clonotype occurred a few times. The chain couples TRBV5-1 to TRBJ1-6; 7 bases line up with TRBD1. CDR3 size: 16 residues. Germline V CDR1 and CDR2: SGHRS, YFSETQ. Losses at the gene ends were 0 bases for V and 5 bases for J; bases not matched to a gene: 5. CDR3 region: CASSLGTGPDNSPLHF. As DNA, the CDR3 is TGCGCCAGCAGCTTGGGGACAGGTCCGGATAATTCACCCCTCCACTTT. Filled out from reference TRBV5-1 and TRBJ1-6, the complete variable domain reads KAGVTQTPRYLIKTRGQQVTLSCSPISGHRSVSWYQQTPGQGLQFLFEYFSETQRNKGNFPGRFSGRQFSNSRSEMNVSTLELGDSALYLCASSLGTGPDNSPLHFGNGTRLTVT.

This clonotype has more than one count but fewer than ten. V usage is TRBV20-1 and J usage is TRBJ2-4; 7 bases are shared with TRBD1. V was pared by 4 bases and J by 5 bases, with 5 bases of the junction left unmatched. CDR1 is DFQATT, CDR2 SNEGSKA, per germline (reference sequence). The CDR3 runs to 13 residues. This chain's CDR3 is CSAKPTGENIQYF. CDR3 in DNA: TGCAGTGCTAAACCTACAGGGGAAAACATTCAGTACTTC.

The chain uses TRBV3-1 and TRBJ1-5; maybe TRBD1 (6 bases). CDR3 length: 15 amino acids. The V and J ends lost 1 base and 0 bases respectively, with 7 bases between them. Germline lookup yields CDR1 LGHDT and CDR2 YNNKEL (reference sequence). The CDR3 DNA follows: TGTGCCAGCAGCCAAGGGACAGTTAGCAATCAGCCCCAGCATTTT. This codes for CASSQGTVSNQPQHF.

The table lists this clonotype with a few counts. V usage is TRBV20-1 and J usage is TRBJ1-5; possibly TRBD1 for D (5 bases). Trimming took off 6 bases at V and 0 bases at J, with 9 bases between the two ends. Germline CDR1 DFQATT, CDR2 SNEGSKA (reference sequence). The CDR3 contains 13 residues. Written as DNA, the CDR3 is TGCAGTGCCGGACACAATAGCAATCAGCCCCAGCATTTT. Translation gives CSAGHNSNQPQHF.

There are many counts of this clonotype. V and J are TRBV28 and TRBJ2-1; the match to TRBD2 covers 10 bases. The V segment lost 5 bases and the J segment 6 bases; nucleotides outside the gene matches: 10. In germline, CDR1 is MDHEN, CDR2 SYDVKM. The CDR3 contains 16 residues. In DNA form, the CDR3 reads TGTGCCAGCAGTGGATCCGGGACTAGCGTAGGCAATGAGCAGTTCTTC. Its translation is CASSGSGTSVGNEQFF.

The chain links TRBV24-1 to TRBJ2-1, with TRBD1 matching 9 bases. The trim removed 9 bases at V and 8 bases at J, leaving 4 bases unmatched. Germline CDR1 KGHDR, CDR2 SFDVKD. The CDR3 has 12 amino acids. This chain's CDR3 is CATGTGLHEQFF. For the CDR3, the DNA is TGTGCCACCGGGACAGGGCTCCATGAGCAGTTCTTC.

This clonotype was seen more than once but under ten times. With a much larger clone just one base away, this may be a read error. The J gene is TRBJ2-7, the V gene TRBV12-3 or TRBV12-4, with 7 positions matching TRBD1. V shed 6 bases, J shed 1 base, and the junction held 3 bases outside the gene matches. CDR3 size: 13 residues. Here the CDR3 reads CASRRDRSYEQYF. The CDR3 coding sequence is TGTGCCAGCAGAAGGGACAGATCCTACGAGCAGTACTTC.

This chain links TRBV19 with TRBJ2-2; 9 bases match TRBD1. V lost 4 bases and J lost 5; bases outside the gene matches: 8. The germline V gene has CDR1 LNHDA and CDR2 SQIVND (reference sequence). The CDR3 runs 16 residues. The CDR3 DNA reads as TGTGCCAGTAGTAAGAACAGGGGGCGAAATACCGGGGAGCTGTTTTTT. Translation: CASSKNRGRNTGELFF.

This clonotype was observed a handful of times. The J gene is TRBJ1-5, the V gene TRBV29-1; possibly TRBD1 for D (5 bases). The V gene lost 0 bases and the J gene lost 1 base, with 19 bases spanning the gap. CDR3 length: 18 residues. CDR1 is SQVTM, CDR2 ANQGSEA, per germline. DNA for the CDR3: TGCAGCGTTGAAGATCTTTTGCAGGGCAAGGGGAGCAATCAGCCCCAGCATTTT. This gives the protein CSVEDLLQGKGSNQPQHF.

The V gene is TRBV7-3, the J gene TRBJ2-5, with 7 bases identical to TRBD2. V lost 6 bases and J lost 6; bases outside the gene matches: 4. Germline CDR1 is SGHTA and CDR2 is FQGTGA. There are 12 residues in the CDR3. CDR3 loop: CASSDSGKTQYF. DNA for the CDR3: TGTGCCAGCAGTGACAGCGGGAAGACCCAGTACTTC. The full variable domain, completed using reference TRBV7-3 and TRBJ2-5, is GAGVSQTPSNKVTEKGKYVELRCDPISGHTALYWYRQSLGQGPEFLIYFQGTGAADDSGLPNDRFFAVRPEGSVSTLKIQRTERGDSAVYLCASSDSGKTQYFGPGTRLLVL.

A few counts support this clonotype. The rearrangement uses TRBV20-1 and TRBJ1-1; possibly TRBD1 for D (5 bases). This CDR3 spans 12 amino acids. Germline-derived CDR1 and CDR2 are DFQATT and SNEGSKA (reference sequence). Trimming cost V 0 bases and J 7 bases, with 9 bases left between them. The CDR3 bases are TGCAGTGCTAGAGAACAGGTCGGTGAAGCTTTCTTT. It codes for CSAREQVGEAFF.